The T cell receptor (beta chain) under discussion was sequenced for a study of blood T cell repertoires in COVID-19. Study details: Italy, Spain and the United States were the sources of the convalescent and acute COVID-19 samples.

Clones were sequenced by immunoSEQ multiplex PCR, and TCRdb holds only the in-frame ones, with some missing. The sample yields some 380,000 clones, around 90% seen once. V lost 5 bases, J lost 0 bases, and 10 bases lay in between. This CDR3 has 14 amino acids. CDR1 SGHNT and CDR2 YENEEA come from the germline V gene. V and J are TRBV11-3 and TRBJ2-5, with D tentatively TRBD2 (6 bases). The sequenced sample was peripheral blood. The TCR was taken from a man aged 18 to 29 with active or convalescent COVID-19. The CDR3 here is CASSKGGNQETQYF. CDR3 DNA: TGTGCCAGCAGCAAGGGCGGGAACCAAGAGACCCAGTACTTC. Full variable domain (remainder filled in from reference TRBV11-3 and TRBJ2-5): EAGVVQSPRYKIIEKKQPVAFWCNPISGHNTLYWYLQNLGQGPELLIRYENEEAVDDSQLPKDRFSAERLKGVDSTLKIQPAELGDSAVYLCASSKGGNQETQYFGPGTRLLVL.